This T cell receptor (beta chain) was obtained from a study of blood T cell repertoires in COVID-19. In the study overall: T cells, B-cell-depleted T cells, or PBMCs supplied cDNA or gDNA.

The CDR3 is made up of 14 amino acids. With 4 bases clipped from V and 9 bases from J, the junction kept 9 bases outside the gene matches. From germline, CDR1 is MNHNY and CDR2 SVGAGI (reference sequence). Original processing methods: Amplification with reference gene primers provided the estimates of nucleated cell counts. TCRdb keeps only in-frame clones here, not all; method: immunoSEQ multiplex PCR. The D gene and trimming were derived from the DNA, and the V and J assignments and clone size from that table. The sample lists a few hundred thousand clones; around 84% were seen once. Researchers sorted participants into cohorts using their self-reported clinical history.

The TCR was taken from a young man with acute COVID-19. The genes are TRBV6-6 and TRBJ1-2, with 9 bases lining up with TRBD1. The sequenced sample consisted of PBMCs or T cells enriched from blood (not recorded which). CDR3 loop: CASSFRDRDSSYTF. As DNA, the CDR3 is TGTGCCAGCAGTTTCCGGGACAGGGACTCAAGCTACACCTTC.